The T cell receptor beta chain under discussion was sequenced for a study of Ad26.COV2.S vaccination and SARS-CoV-2 variants. Study summary: Once or twice, 56 days apart, Ad26.COV2.S was delivered intramuscularly.

As for this clone: Its specificity is not known.

Specified treatment: 19 received Ad26.COV2.S at low or high dose, single or two shots; roughly 5 received placebo; per-sample allocation not given. Specimen acquisition occurred on day 63 following the initial vaccine or placebo injection. What was given as vaccine was an Ad26 vector encoding Wuhan-strain SARS-CoV-2 spike. Libraries were prepared by immunoSEQ multiplex PCR; TCRdb keeps only in-frame clonotypes and omits some of them. Found here are roughly 350,000 clones, roughly 89% of them singletons; the top ten hold 5%. Whole-study findings and limits: Non-spike TCR breadth showed similarity between vaccine and placebo recipients.

The germline V gene has CDR1 MNHEY and CDR2 SVGEGT. After removal of 4 bases from V and 5 bases from J, the junction contained 6 bases not matched to a gene. The CDR3 runs 14 residues. This sequence joins TRBV6-2 or TRBV6-3 and TRBJ2-7; 9 nucleotides match TRBD2. The sequences come from peripheral blood, collected in a trial of Ad26.COV2.S vaccine versus placebo. The sequence came from a person aged 18 to 65 who received the Ad26.COV2.S COVID-19 vaccine or a placebo. In DNA form, the CDR3 reads TGTGCCAGCAGTTCCCAGCGGGGGGCCCACGAGCAGTACTTC. It encodes CASSSQRGAHEQYF.